This T cell receptor beta chain comes out of a study of T cell responses to AZD1222 COVID-19 vaccine. With respect to this clone: Its specificity is not known.

Study results and limitations: At study baseline, merely six AZD1222 recipients were seropositive.

Measured with immunoSEQ multiplex PCR; TCRdb has only the in-frame clones, and not every one. The sample shows roughly 190,000 clones, just over 90% of them seen only once. J was trimmed by 7 bases and V by 0 bases; bases with no gene match: 23. Germline assignment: CDR1 SQVTM and CDR2 ANQGSEA. CDR3 size: 20 residues. This receptor was identified in an adult who received the AZD1222 COVID-19 vaccine. The gene calls are TRBV29-1 and TRBJ1-2; 10 bases map to TRBD1. The source was peripheral blood, collected 28 days after the second AZD1222 dose. The chain's CDR3 is CSVEDQSRDRGLKLSFGYTF. The CDR3 bases are TGCAGCGTTGAAGATCAGAGCCGGGACAGGGGCCTAAAACTAAGTTTTGGCTACACCTTC.